This entry describes one TCR beta chain. Antigen unknown. The sample comes from a study of cytomegalovirus exposure and HLA in healthy donors. Study-level points and caveats: In an earlier analysis, in some 500 donors, most V segments appeared productive either ~87% or ~30% of the time. Among donors in an Asian-associated ancestry cluster, a later analysis reportedly found fewer N-insertions than the roughly 610-donor mean. Reports indicated that the classifier achieved high specificity and sensitivity in diagnosing cytomegalovirus status. In a later analysis, at a false discovery rate of 0.05, 15,000 to 20,000 TCR beta sequences matched HLA alleles.

This CDR3 contains 13 residues. V was pared by 11 bases and J by 7 bases, with 10 bases of the junction left unmatched. Germline V gives CDR1 LNHDA, CDR2 SQIVND (reference sequence). The PCR was carried out with 60 Vbeta primers and 13 Jbeta primers. Profiling relied on immunoSEQ multiplex PCR, and the TCRdb table lists in-frame clones only, not all of them. The table shows 150,000 to 200,000 clones, with approximately 83% occurring only once. This clonotype originated in a man aged 18 to 30 in good health and CMV-seropositive. Sequenced sample: PBMCs. The chain employs TRBV19 and TRBJ1-4; TRBD1 aligns across 7 bases. Here the CDR3 DNA reads TGTGCCTCTAGGGGGACAGTGGGTGAAAAACTGTTTTTT. This encodes CASRGTVGEKLFF.